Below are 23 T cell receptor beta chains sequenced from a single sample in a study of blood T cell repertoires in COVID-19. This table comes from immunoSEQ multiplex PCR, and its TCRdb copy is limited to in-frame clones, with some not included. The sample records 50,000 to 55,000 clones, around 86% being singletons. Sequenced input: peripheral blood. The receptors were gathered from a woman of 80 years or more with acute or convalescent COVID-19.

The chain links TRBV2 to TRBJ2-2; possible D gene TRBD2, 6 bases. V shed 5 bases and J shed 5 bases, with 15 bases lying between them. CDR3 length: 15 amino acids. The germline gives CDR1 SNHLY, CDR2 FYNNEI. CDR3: CASSTATGVTGELFF. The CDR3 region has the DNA TGTGCCAGCAGTACTGCCACGGGAGTAACCGGGGAGCTGTTTTTT.

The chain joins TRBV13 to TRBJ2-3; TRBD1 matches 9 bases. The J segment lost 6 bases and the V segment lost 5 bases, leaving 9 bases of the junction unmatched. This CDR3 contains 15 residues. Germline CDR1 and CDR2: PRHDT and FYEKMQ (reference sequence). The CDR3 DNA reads TGTGCCAGCAGCACGTGGACAGGGGCTAGGGATACGCAGTATTTT. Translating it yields CASSTWTGARDTQYF.

The CDR3 DNA reads TGTGCCAGCAGCCGGGACAGCTCTGGGGCCAACGTCCTGACTTTC. Translating gives CASSRDSSGANVLTF. The chain joins TRBV9 to TRBJ2-6; 7 bases line up with TRBD1. The trim removed 4 bases at V and 0 bases at J, leaving 1 base unmatched. The V gene's germline CDR1 is SGDLS and CDR2 YYNGEE. This CDR3 has 15 residues.

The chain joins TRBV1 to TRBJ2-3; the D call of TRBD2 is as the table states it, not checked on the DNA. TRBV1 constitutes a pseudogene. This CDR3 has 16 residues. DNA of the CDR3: TGCACCAGCAGCCCAGGGACTAGCGGGGTCACAGATACGCAGTATTTT. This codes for CTSSPGTSGVTDTQYF.

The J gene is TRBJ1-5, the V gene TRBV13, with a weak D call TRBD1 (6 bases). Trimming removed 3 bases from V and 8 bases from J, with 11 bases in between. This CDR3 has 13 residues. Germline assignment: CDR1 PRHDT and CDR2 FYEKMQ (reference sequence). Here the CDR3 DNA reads TGTGCCAGCAGCTTGACAGGCTTGGAGCCCCAGCATTTT. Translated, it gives CASSLTGLEPQHF.

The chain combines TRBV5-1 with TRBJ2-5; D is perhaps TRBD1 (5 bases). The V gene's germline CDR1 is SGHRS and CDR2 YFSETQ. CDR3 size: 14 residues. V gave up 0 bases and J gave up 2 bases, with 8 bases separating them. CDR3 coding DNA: TGCGCCAGCAGCTTGGGGACAAAGCAAGAGACCCAGTACTTC. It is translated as CASSLGTKQETQYF.

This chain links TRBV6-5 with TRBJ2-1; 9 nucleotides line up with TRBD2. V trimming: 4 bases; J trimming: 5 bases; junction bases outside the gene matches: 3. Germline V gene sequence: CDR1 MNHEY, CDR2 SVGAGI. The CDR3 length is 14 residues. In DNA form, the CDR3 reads TGTGCCAGCAGTTTTAGCGGGGGAAACAATGAGCAGTTCTTC. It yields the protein CASSFSGGNNEQFF.

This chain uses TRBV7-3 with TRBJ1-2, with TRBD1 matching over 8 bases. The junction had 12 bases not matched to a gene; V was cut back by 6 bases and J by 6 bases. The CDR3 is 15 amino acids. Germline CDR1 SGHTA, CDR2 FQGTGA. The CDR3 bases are TGTGCCAGCAGTGCGACAGGGGCCTTTCCCAATGGCTACACCTTC. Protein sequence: CASSATGAFPNGYTF. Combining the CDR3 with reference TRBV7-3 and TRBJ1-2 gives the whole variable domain GAGVSQTPSNKVTEKGKYVELRCDPISGHTALYWYRQSLGQGPEFLIYFQGTGAADDSGLPNDRFFAVRPEGSVSTLKIQRTERGDSAVYLCASSATGAFPNGYTFGSGTRLTVV.

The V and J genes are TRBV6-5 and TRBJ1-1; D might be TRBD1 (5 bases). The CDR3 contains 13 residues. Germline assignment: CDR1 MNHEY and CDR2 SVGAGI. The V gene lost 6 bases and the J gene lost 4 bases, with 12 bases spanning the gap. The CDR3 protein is CASRQGGGTEAFF. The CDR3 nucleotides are TGTGCCAGCAGGCAGGGTGGCGGCACTGAAGCTTTCTTT.

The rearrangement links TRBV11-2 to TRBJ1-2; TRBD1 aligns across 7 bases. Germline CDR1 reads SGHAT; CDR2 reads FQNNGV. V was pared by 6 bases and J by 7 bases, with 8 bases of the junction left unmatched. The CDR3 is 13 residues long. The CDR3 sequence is CASRFTGESGYTF. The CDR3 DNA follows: TGTGCCAGCAGATTCACAGGGGAGTCTGGCTACACCTTC.

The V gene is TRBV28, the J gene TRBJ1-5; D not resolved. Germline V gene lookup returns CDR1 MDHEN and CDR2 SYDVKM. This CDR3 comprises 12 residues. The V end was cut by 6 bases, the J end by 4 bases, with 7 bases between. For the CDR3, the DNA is TGTGCCAGCAGAGAGATTAATCAGCCCCAGCATTTT. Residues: CASREINQPQHF.

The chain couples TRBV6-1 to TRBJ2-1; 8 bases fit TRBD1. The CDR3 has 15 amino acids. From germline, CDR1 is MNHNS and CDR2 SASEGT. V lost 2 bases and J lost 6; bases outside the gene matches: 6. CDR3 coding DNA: TGTGCCAGCAGTGAATTGGGACAGGCTGGCAATGAGCAGTTCTTC. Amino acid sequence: CASSELGQAGNEQFF.

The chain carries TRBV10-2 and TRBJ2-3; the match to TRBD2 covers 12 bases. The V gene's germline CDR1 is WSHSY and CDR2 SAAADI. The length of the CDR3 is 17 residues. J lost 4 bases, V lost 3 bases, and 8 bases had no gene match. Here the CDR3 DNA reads TGCGCCAGCAGTGAAACGAGACTAGCGGGAGTGGCAGATACGCAGTATTTT. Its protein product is CASSETRLAGVADTQYF.

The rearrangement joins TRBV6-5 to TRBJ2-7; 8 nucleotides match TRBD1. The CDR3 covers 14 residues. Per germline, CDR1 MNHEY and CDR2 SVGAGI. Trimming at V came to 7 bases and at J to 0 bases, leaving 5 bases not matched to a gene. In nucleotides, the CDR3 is TGTGCCAGCAAACCGGGACAGGCCTCCTACGAGCAGTACTTC. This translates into CASKPGQASYEQYF.

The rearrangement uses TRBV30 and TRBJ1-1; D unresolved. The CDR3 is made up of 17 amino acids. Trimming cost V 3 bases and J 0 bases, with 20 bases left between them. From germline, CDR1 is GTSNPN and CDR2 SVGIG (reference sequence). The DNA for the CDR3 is TGTGCCTGGAGCGAAAACGGAGCCTTACCCATGAACACTGAAGCTTTCTTT. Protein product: CAWSENGALPMNTEAFF. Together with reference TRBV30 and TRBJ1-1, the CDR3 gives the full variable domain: SQTIHQWPATLVQPVGSPLSLECTVEGTSNPNLYWYRQAAGRGLQLLFYSVGIGQISSEVPQNLSASRPQDRQFILSSKKLLLSDSGFYLCAWSENGALPMNTEAFFGQGTRLTVV.

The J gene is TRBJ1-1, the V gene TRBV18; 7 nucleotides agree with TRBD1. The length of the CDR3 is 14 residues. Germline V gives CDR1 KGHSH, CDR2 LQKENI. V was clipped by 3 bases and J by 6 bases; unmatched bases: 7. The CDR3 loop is CASSPRQGAAEAFF. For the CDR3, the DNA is TGTGCCAGCTCACCTCGACAGGGTGCTGCTGAAGCTTTCTTT. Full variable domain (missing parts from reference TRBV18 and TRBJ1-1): NAGVMQNPRHLVRRRGQEARLRCSPMKGHSHVYWYRQLPEEGLKFMVYLQKENIIDESGMPKERFSAEFPKEGPSILRIQQVVRGDSAAYFCASSPRQGAAEAFFGQGTRLTVV.

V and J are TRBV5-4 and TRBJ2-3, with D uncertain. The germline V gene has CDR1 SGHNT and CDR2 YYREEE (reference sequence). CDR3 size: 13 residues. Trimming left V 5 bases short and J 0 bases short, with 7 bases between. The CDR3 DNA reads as TGTGCCAGCAGTCCTACTAGCACAGATACGCAGTATTTT. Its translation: CASSPTSTDTQYF. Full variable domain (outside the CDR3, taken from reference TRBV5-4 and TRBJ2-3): ETGVTQSPTHLIKTRGQQVTLRCSSQSGHNTVSWYQQALGQGPQFIFQYYREEENGRGNFPPRFSGLQFPNYSSELNVNALELDDSALYLCASSPTSTDTQYFGPGTRLTVL.

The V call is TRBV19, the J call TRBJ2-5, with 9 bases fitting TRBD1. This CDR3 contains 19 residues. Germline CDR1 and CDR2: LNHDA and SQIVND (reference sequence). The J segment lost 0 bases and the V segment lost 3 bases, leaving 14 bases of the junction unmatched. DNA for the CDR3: TGTGCCAGTAGTATTCAAATTCCGGGACAGGGTGGGTACCAAGAGACCCAGTACTTC. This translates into CASSIQIPGQGGYQETQYF.

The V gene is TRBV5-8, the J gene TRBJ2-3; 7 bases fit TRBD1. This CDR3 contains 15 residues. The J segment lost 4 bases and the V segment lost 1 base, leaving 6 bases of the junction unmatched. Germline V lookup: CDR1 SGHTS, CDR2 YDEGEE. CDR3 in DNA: TGTGCCAGCAGCTTGAACCGACAGGGCTCAGATACGCAGTATTTT. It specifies CASSLNRQGSDTQYF.

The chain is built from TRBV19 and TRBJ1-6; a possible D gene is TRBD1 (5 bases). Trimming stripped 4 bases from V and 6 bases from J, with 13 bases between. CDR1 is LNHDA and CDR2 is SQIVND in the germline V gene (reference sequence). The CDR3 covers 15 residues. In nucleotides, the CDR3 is TGTGCCAGTAGTACAGTGCAGGGCGGTAATTCACCCCTCCACTTT. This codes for CASSTVQGGNSPLHF. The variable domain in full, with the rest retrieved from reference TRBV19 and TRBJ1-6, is DGGITQSPKYLFRKEGQNVTLSCEQNLNHDAMYWYRQDPGQGLRLIYYSQIVNDFQKGDIAEGYSVSREKKESFPLTVTSAQKNPTAFYLCASSTVQGGNSPLHFGNGTRLTVT.

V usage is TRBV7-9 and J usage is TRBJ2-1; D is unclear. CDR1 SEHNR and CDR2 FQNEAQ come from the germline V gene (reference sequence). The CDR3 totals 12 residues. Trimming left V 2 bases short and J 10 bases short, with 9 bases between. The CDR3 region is CASSLNIEEQFF. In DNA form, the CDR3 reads TGTGCCAGCAGCTTAAATATTGAGGAGCAGTTCTTC.

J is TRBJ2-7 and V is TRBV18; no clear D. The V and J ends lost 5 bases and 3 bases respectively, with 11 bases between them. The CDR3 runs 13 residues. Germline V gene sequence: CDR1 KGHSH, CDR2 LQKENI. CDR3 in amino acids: CASSNLARYEQYV. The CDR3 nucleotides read TGTGCCAGCTCAAACTTAGCTCGCTACGAGCAGTACGTC.

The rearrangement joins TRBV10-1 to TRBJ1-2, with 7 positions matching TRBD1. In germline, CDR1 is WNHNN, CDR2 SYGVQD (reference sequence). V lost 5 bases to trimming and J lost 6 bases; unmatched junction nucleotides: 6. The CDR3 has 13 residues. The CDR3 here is CASSSQGFHGYTF. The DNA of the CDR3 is TGCGCCAGCAGTTCACAGGGGTTTCATGGCTACACCTTC.